This T cell receptor beta chain was sequenced during a study of identical twins. This clonotype was observed a handful of times. CDR3 length equals 18 residues. Germline CDR1 is LGHNA and CDR2 is YNFKEQ. V was trimmed by 4 bases and J by 0 bases, leaving 16 bases between them. TCRdb ran MiXCR on the 5' RACE reads and lists one entry per CDR3 protein. Among around 490,000 distinct CDR3 sequences, approximately 20% were seen once, and the ten largest hold roughly 0.5%. The sample also formed part of further work on yellow fever vaccine responses in identical twins.

Sequencing used CD4+ T cells sorted from blood. The chain is built from TRBV4-2 and TRBJ1-6; D might be TRBD1 (6 bases). This TCR came from a woman between 18 and 29 years old in good health. The CDR3 DNA reads as TGTGCCAGCAGCCTTTGGGACACCAAGAGCTCCTATAATTCACCCCTCCACTTT. Amino acid sequence: CASSLWDTKSSYNSPLHF.